Given below is one T cell receptor (beta chain) in context. The antigen is undetermined. Germline assignment: CDR1 SGHAT and CDR2 FQNNGV. J gave up 2 bases and V 6 bases, and 8 bases lay outside the gene matches. The CDR3 has 15 residues. The data originate from a study of T cell responses to AZD1222 COVID-19 vaccine. General study points: Mapped onto spike, vaccine-associated CD4 TCRs spanned it and were dominant at 160-218 and 743-854. Clonal diversity was possibly underestimated, and the donors were mostly white British, with more females.

Libraries were prepared by immunoSEQ multiplex PCR; TCRdb keeps only in-frame clonotypes and omits some of them. Of 75,000 to 85,000 clones in the sample, approximately 90% were seen once. This receptor was identified in an adult who received the AZD1222 COVID-19 vaccine. This specimen consisted of peripheral blood, obtained 28 days after the second AZD1222 dose. The rearrangement joins TRBV11-2 to TRBJ2-7; TRBD1 aligns across 9 bases. This CDR3 reads CASRRPGQGPYEQYF. CDR3 coding DNA: TGTGCCAGCAGACGACCGGGACAGGGTCCCTACGAGCAGTACTTC. The full variable domain, with the rest looked up from reference TRBV11-2 and TRBJ2-7, is EAGVAQSPRYKIIEKRQSVAFWCNPISGHATLYWYQQILGQGPKLLIQFQNNGVVDDSQLPKDRFSAERLKGVDSTLKIQPAKLEDSAVYLCASRRPGQGPYEQYFGPGTRLTVT.